Detailed here is one TCR beta chain. Its target is not known. Produced via immunoSEQ multiplex PCR; TCRdb's table is partial and in-frame only. The sample contains around 2.1 million clones, nearly 97% of which appear only once. Germline V gene data show CDR1 as SNHLY and CDR2 as FYNNEI. The CDR3 totals 14 residues. The V and J ends lost 8 bases and 2 bases respectively, with 16 bases between them. These data are taken from a study of shared clonotypes between healthy human individuals. Study-wide results and limits: In the sorted subsets, rarefaction showed sequencing was incomplete despite large depth.

The chain links TRBV2 to TRBJ2-7; perhaps TRBD1 as D (7 bases). The source material was naive CD4+ T cells sorted from blood. Documented subset: CD45RA+ positively selected. This clonotype originated in a man between 18 and 29 years old in good health. CDR3 DNA sequence: TGTGCCAGCGCAGGGGGGACACCACCCTACGAGCAGTACTTC. The encoded protein is CASAGGTPPYEQYF. Together with reference TRBV2 and TRBJ2-7, the CDR3 gives the full variable domain: EPEVTQTPSHQVTQMGQEVILRCVPISNHLYFYWYRQILGQKVEFLVSFYNNEISEKSEIFDDQFSVERPDGSNFTLKIRSTKLEDSAMYFCASAGGTPPYEQYFGPGTRLTVT.